This T cell receptor (beta chain) was obtained from a study of naive and memory T cell subsets. The study, taken as a whole, reports: Over 85% of naive TCR sequences appeared only once after error correction, unlike memory subsets.

Four subsets defined by CD45RA and CD27 were sorted after CD3, CD4, CD8 and live/dead staining. CDR1 and CDR2 from the germline V gene are MNHNY and SVGAGI (reference sequence). V lost 4 bases to trimming and J lost 1 base, with 14 bases between them. CDR3 length: 16 amino acids. Both TRBC1 and TRBC2 were covered by a beta constant-region primer of two equimolar oligonucleotides. Ligation attached a single-stranded oligonucleotide with a 12-nucleotide UMI and the SP2 primer to the cDNA 3' end. TCRdb redid the calling of the UMI-ligation and nested PCR reads with MiXCR, one entry per CDR3 protein. Of tens of thousands of distinct CDR3 sequences detected, roughly 14% appear once; the ten largest clones hold roughly 0.9%. This clonotype was seen at least ten times. Antigen unknown.

The rearrangement joins TRBV6-6 to TRBJ1-5, with a weak D call TRBD1 (5 bases). Sample: central memory CD4+ T cells from blood. The receptor was isolated from a human donor in good health. CDR3 DNA sequence: TGTGCCAGCAGTTCCAACCACCGGGGGAGCAATCAGCCCCAGCATTTT. Translating it yields CASSSNHRGSNQPQHF.